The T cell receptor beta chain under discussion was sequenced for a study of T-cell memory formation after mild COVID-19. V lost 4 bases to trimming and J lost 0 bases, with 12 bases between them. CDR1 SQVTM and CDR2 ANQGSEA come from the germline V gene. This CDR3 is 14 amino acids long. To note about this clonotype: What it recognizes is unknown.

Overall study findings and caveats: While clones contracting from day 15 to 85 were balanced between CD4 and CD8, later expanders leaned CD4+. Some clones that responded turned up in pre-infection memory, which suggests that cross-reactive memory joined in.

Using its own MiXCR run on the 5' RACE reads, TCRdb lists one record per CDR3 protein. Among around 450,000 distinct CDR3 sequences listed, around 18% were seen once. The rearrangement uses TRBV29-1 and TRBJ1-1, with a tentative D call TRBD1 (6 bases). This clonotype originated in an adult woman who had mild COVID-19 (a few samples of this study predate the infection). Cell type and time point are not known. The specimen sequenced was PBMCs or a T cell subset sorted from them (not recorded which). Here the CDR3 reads CSVGQGMVNTEAFF. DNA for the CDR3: TGCAGCGTTGGGCAGGGGATGGTGAACACTGAAGCTTTCTTT.